Listed below are T cell receptor beta chains from one sample, sequenced in a study of cytomegalovirus exposure and HLA in healthy donors. Clones were read by immunoSEQ multiplex PCR, and TCRdb kept only the in-frame ones, dropping some. This sample has 150,000 to 200,000 clones, with about three quarters found just once. The specimen was PBMCs. These receptors all come from a woman in her thirties or forties in good health and CMV-seropositive. Both conserved end residues are part of each CDR3. The order of the fields is clone size, J gene, D gene, V gene, CDR3 length, CDR3 protein, CDR3 DNA. D genes are given only for firm matches. Only part of the rows carry a size: once, few, many, or a class if the clone is expanded.

NA	TRBJ1-1	NA	TRBV19	17	CASSIGGRALSNTEAFF	TGTGCCAGTAGTATAGGGGGCAGGGCCCTTTCGAACACTGAAGCTTTCTTT
NA	TRBJ2-7	NA	TRBV6-5	15	CASSYEGTNPDEQYF	TGTGCCAGCAGTTACGAGGGCACCAATCCGGACGAGCAGTACTTC
NA	TRBJ2-1	NA	TRBV7-2	14	CASSLGTRYNEQFF	TGTGCCAGCAGCTTGGGCACCCGGTACAATGAGCAGTTCTTC
NA	TRBJ2-5	TRBD1	TRBV2	14	CASSDDRGRETQYF	TGTGCCAGCAGTGACGACAGGGGGCGAGAGACCCAGTACTTC
NA	TRBJ1-5	NA	TRBV7-2	14	CASTSTGSNQPQHF	TGTGCCAGCACCTCTACAGGGAGCAATCAGCCCCAGCATTTT
NA	TRBJ2-7	NA	TRBV10-1	13	CASSVVRVGEQYF	TGCGCCAGCAGTGTGGTCAGGGTGGGGGAGCAGTACTTC
NA	TRBJ2-1	TRBD2	TRBV18	16	CASSPPFAGGGNEQFF	TGTGCCAGCTCACCACCGTTTGCGGGAGGGGGTAATGAGCAGTTCTTC
once	TRBJ2-3	TRBD2	TRBV2	16	CASTDGLAGSGDTQYF	TGTGCCAGCACCGACGGACTAGCGGGCTCAGGGGATACGCAGTATTTT
NA	TRBJ1-6	NA	TRBV28	12	CASSSMNSPLHF	TGTGCCAGCAGTTCCATGAATTCACCCCTCCACTTT
NA	TRBJ2-7	TRBD2	TRBV6-5	16	CASSYSGTRLGYEQYF	TGTGCCAGCAGTTACTCTGGGACTAGATTGGGGTACGAGCAGTACTTC
once	TRBJ2-7	TRBD2	TRBV27	16	CASSFRTSGRGYEQYF	TGTGCCAGCAGTTTTAGGACTAGCGGGAGGGGGTACGAGCAGTACTTC
NA	TRBJ1-1	NA	TRBV30	12	CAWRGPIWEAFF	TGTGCCTGGAGGGGGCCAATTTGGGAAGCTTTCTTT
NA	TRBJ1-1	TRBD1	TRBV15	15	CATSRDLGRGTEAFF	TGTGCCACCAGCAGAGATCTGGGCAGGGGGACTGAAGCTTTCTTT
NA	TRBJ2-7	TRBD2	TRBV6-6	15	CASTLSFAGDNEQYF	TGTGCCAGCACCTTGTCTTTTGCGGGAGATAACGAGCAGTACTTC
NA	TRBJ2-3	TRBD2	TRBV30	14	CAWSLSGDADTQYF	TGTGCCTGGAGTCTTAGCGGGGACGCAGATACGCAGTATTTT
NA	TRBJ2-5	TRBD1	TRBV7-2	15	CASSPPGQGPRAQYF	TGTGCCAGCAGTCCCCCGGGACAGGGTCCTAGGGCCCAGTACTTC
NA	TRBJ2-1	TRBD2	TRBV30	14	CAWSALAGVNEQFF	TGTGCCTGGAGTGCTCTAGCGGGAGTAAATGAGCAGTTCTTC
NA	TRBJ2-3	NA	TRBV5-6	11	CASSQTDTQYF	TGTGCCAGCAGCCAGACAGATACGCAGTATTTT
NA	TRBJ1-4	NA	TRBV28	15	CASSSADATNEKLFF	TGTGCCAGCAGTTCCGCGGATGCTACTAATGAAAAACTGTTTTTT
NA	TRBJ1-1	NA	TRBV5-1	14	CASSLERMNTEAFF	TGCGCCAGCAGCTTGGAGAGGATGAACACTGAAGCTTTCTTT
NA	TRBJ2-7	TRBD1	TRBV28	13	CASRDRIGYEQYF	TGTGCCAGCAGGGACAGGATTGGGTACGAGCAGTACTTC
once	TRBJ2-5	TRBD2	TRBV5-4	16	CASSLPIAGGRETQYF	TGTGCCAGCAGCTTGCCGATAGCGGGAGGGCGTGAGACCCAGTACTTC
NA	TRBJ1-4	TRBD1	TRBV30	10	CAGTAGKLFF	TGTGCCGGGACAGCAGGAAAACTGTTTTTT
few	TRBJ1-4	NA	TRBV5-6	13	CASSLFGSEKLFF	TGTGCCAGCAGCTTGTTTGGTAGTGAAAAACTGTTTTTT
NA	TRBJ1-2	NA	TRBV11-2	13	CASSFEGRYGYTF	TGTGCCAGCAGCTTTGAGGGCAGGTATGGCTACACCTTC
NA	TRBJ1-3	NA	TRBV6-5	13	CASSYPPAGTIYF	TGTGCCAGCAGTTACCCCCCTGCGGGCACCATATATTTT
few	TRBJ2-5	TRBD1	TRBV9	15	CASKLGDRAKETQYF	TGTGCCAGCAAATTGGGGGACAGGGCGAAAGAGACCCAGTACTTC
NA	TRBJ2-5	NA	TRBV5-1	16	CASSLGRLGREETQYF	TGCGCCAGCAGCTTGGGTAGACTAGGCAGGGAAGAGACCCAGTACTTC
NA	TRBJ2-3	NA	TRBV28	13	CASSLMATDTQYF	TGTGCCAGCAGTTTAATGGCAACGGATACGCAGTATTTT
few	TRBJ2-1	NA	TRBV2	13	CASTDSSYNEQFF	TGTGCCAGCACAGACAGCTCCTACAATGAGCAGTTCTTC
NA	TRBJ1-2	TRBD1	TRBV7-9	14	CASSPTITGGGYTF	TGTGCCAGCAGCCCTACCATTACAGGGGGCGGCTACACCTTC
NA	TRBJ2-5	TRBD1	TRBV7-2	14	CASSSRGIQETQYF	TGTGCCAGCAGCTCCAGGGGGATCCAAGAGACCCAGTACTTC
NA	TRBJ2-3	NA	TRBV20-1	11	CSATRSNTQYF	TGCAGTGCCACGAGGAGTAATACGCAGTATTTT
few	TRBJ2-6	NA	TRBV15	13	CATLGSGANVLTF	TGTGCCACCCTAGGCTCTGGGGCCAACGTCCTGACTTTC
NA	TRBJ2-1	NA	TRBV15	13	CATSRSQGNEQFF	TGTGCCACCAGCCGTTCGCAGGGGAATGAGCAGTTCTTC
NA	TRBJ2-7	TRBD1	TRBV6-6	13	CASSRQGSNEQYF	TGTGCCAGCAGCAGACAGGGTAGCAACGAGCAGTACTTC
NA	TRBJ1-1	TRBD1	TRBV5-1	17	CASSLSGTGGFNTEAFF	TGCGCCAGCAGCTTGTCCGGGACAGGGGGCTTCAACACTGAAGCTTTCTTT
NA	TRBJ2-1	TRBD2	TRBV10-3	16	CAISVHLGRENNEQFF	TGTGCCATCAGTGTACATTTGGGGCGGGAGAACAATGAGCAGTTCTTC
NA	TRBJ2-1	NA	TRBV30	15	CAWSVWGGPYNEQFF	TGTGCCTGGAGTGTGTGGGGGGGGCCCTACAATGAGCAGTTCTTC
NA	TRBJ2-1	TRBD2	TRBV14	17	CASSQDTSGGSYNEQFF	TGTGCCAGCAGCCAGGATACTAGCGGGGGATCCTACAATGAGCAGTTCTTC
NA	TRBJ1-1	TRBD1	TRBV25-1	14	CASNDGQGSTEAFF	TGTGCCAGCAATGATGGACAGGGGAGCACTGAAGCTTTCTTT
NA	TRBJ1-4	TRBD1	TRBV5-1	16	CASSLVPGQINEKLFF	TGCGCCAGCAGCTTGGTCCCGGGACAGATAAATGAAAAACTGTTTTTT
once	TRBJ1-1	NA	TRBV29-1	12	CSAKRGFAEAFF	TGCAGCGCCAAAAGGGGGTTCGCTGAAGCTTTCTTT
few	TRBJ1-6	NA	TRBV6-5	15	CASSYGAEENSPLHF	TGTGCCAGCAGTTATGGGGCAGAAGAAAATTCACCCCTCCACTTT
once	TRBJ1-1	NA	TRBV7-9	14	CASSLGAPDTEAFF	TGTGCCAGCAGCTTGGGGGCCCCGGACACTGAAGCTTTCTTT
NA	TRBJ2-3	TRBD2	TRBV29-1	16	CSVAASSGGALDTQYF	TGCAGCGTTGCCGCGAGTAGCGGGGGGGCCTTAGATACGCAGTATTTT
NA	TRBJ1-4	NA	TRBV7-9	12	CSSSPAQEKLFF	TGTTCCAGCAGCCCCGCCCAGGAAAAACTGTTTTTT
NA	TRBJ1-6	NA	TRBV6-5	14	CASSRTGHGSPLHF	TGTGCCAGCAGTCGGACGGGACACGGTTCACCCCTCCACTTT
NA	TRBJ1-5	TRBD1	TRBV7-6	16	CASSSGQGISNQPQHF	TGTGCCAGCAGCTCGGGACAGGGAATTAGCAATCAGCCCCAGCATTTT
NA	TRBJ2-7	NA	TRBV6-5	16	CASSSPGVGGGYEQYF	TGTGCCAGCAGTTCCCCAGGTGTTGGAGGGGGCTACGAGCAGTACTTC
once	TRBJ2-3	TRBD2	TRBV19	15	CASRGTSGGGDTQYF	TGTGCCAGTAGAGGGACTAGCGGAGGGGGAGATACGCAGTATTTT
NA	TRBJ2-2	NA	TRBV5-1	17	CASSSYGTGGRPGELFF	TGCGCCAGCAGCTCCTACGGGACGGGGGGCCGTCCCGGGGAGCTGTTTTTT
NA	TRBJ2-3	TRBD2	TRBV5-1	17	CASSKMSGSQDTDTQYF	TGCGCCAGCAGCAAGATGAGCGGGAGTCAAGACACAGATACGCAGTATTTT
NA	TRBJ1-1	NA	TRBV7-2	13	CASSFDSNTEAFF	TGTGCCAGCAGCTTCGACAGTAACACTGAAGCTTTCTTT
once	TRBJ2-7	NA	TRBV29-1	12	CSVAEIAYEQYF	TGCAGCGTTGCTGAGATCGCCTACGAGCAGTACTTC
NA	TRBJ2-1	TRBD1	TRBV12-5	17	CASGLSRDRLIGGEQFF	TGTGCTAGTGGTTTGTCCCGGGACAGGCTCATTGGGGGCGAGCAGTTCTTC
few	TRBJ2-4	NA	TRBV5-6	14	CASSLGGAKNIQYF	TGTGCCAGCAGCTTAGGAGGAGCCAAAAACATTCAGTACTTC
few	TRBJ2-5	NA	TRBV10-2	14	CASSPADGQETQYF	TGCGCCAGCAGCCCCGCCGACGGGCAAGAGACCCAGTACTTC
NA	TRBJ2-1	NA	TRBV6-5	14	CASSGTPLPNEQFF	TGTGCCAGCAGCGGGACTCCTCTCCCCAATGAGCAGTTCTTC
NA	TRBJ1-5	NA	TRBV2	14	CASSLQGLYQPQHF	TGTGCCAGCAGTCTACAGGGTCTATATCAGCCCCAGCATTTT